This TCR beta chain was obtained from a study of T cell responses to AZD1222 COVID-19 vaccine. On this clone: Its target is not known.

The length of the CDR3 is 18 residues. With 4 bases removed from V and 4 bases from J, the gap between germline ends came to 24 bases. Germline V gene lookup returns CDR1 SGHDT and CDR2 YYEEEE. Findings of the study overall: Reportedly, close to half of spike-specific TCRs are directed against unmutated variant regions. There were mostly white British donors and more females than males, and clonal diversity was possibly underestimated.

The method was immunoSEQ multiplex PCR; TCRdb's version includes in-frame clones alone and lacks a portion of them. The profile shows over 85,000 clones, roughly 89% of them singletons. The receptor's source is an adult in good health. The chain has TRBV5-6 and TRBJ2-1; D gene unclear. The input for sequencing was peripheral blood, taken on day 0 of AZD1222 vaccination. CDR3: CASSPTMAATHSYNEQFF. DNA of the CDR3: TGTGCCAGCAGCCCCACGATGGCAGCCACCCACTCTTACAATGAGCAGTTCTTC. Drawing the rest from reference TRBV5-6 and TRBJ2-1, the complete variable domain is DAGVTQSPTHLIKTRGQQVTLRCSPKSGHDTVSWYQQALGQGPQFIFQYYEEEERQRGNFPDRFSGHQFPNYSSELNVNALLLGDSALYLCASSPTMAATHSYNEQFFGPGTRLTVL.